This entry describes one TCR beta chain. Its antigen is as yet unknown. The junction shows a germline mismatch at one end, possibly a read error. The data were obtained in a study of T cell repertoires in cytomegalovirus infection. Study results and limitations: Identification of carriers of CMV plus the relevant HLA was performed using cumulative public TCR beta family frequency. The ex vivo response showed dominance by HLA-C-restricted CMV-specific TCR beta clonotypes.

TCRdb redid the calling of the reads with MiXCR, one entry per CDR3 protein. The table lists 490,000 or so distinct CDR3 sequences, approximately 10% of them singletons. CDR1 and CDR2 from the germline V gene are MGHRA and YSYEKL. The CDR3 loop spans 15 amino acids. This TCR was recovered from a human donor in good health (CMV status not recorded). Some clones in this sample may be carry-over from other donors' samples. The chain employs TRBV4-1 and TRBJ2-7; D may be TRBD1 or TRBD2 (5 bases each). Sample: PBMCs. CDR3 nucleotides: TGTGCCAGCAGCCAAGGGTCAGGGAGCTCCTACGAGCAGTACTTC. Protein product: CASSQGSGSSYEQYF.